These T cell receptor beta chains were read from a single sample in a study of OX40 agonist ivuxolimab in advanced cancers. Profiling relied on immunoSEQ multiplex PCR, and the TCRdb table lists in-frame clones only, not all of them. The sample has some 140,000 clones, 90% seen once. The sample in question was CD4+ or CD8+ T cells sorted from blood, obtained in a trial of the OX40 agonist ivuxolimab. The receptor source for this set is an adult with an advanced solid tumor such as melanoma, head and neck, liver or kidney cancer. The CDR3 runs from the conserved cysteine through the conserved F or W. D genes are given only for firm matches. Size tells how often a clone was seen (once, few, many) or the class of an expanded clone, and some rows leave it out.

size: NA
V: TRBV5-5
D: NA
J: TRBJ2-1
DNA: TGTGCCAGCAGCCTGGTTGGTGGTGAGCAGTTCTTC
CDR3: CASSLVGGEQFF

size: NA
V: TRBV28
D: TRBD2
J: TRBJ2-1
DNA: TGTGCCAGCAGGGGAGGGCCTACCTACAATGAGCAGTTCTTC
CDR3: CASRGGPTYNEQFF

size: NA
V: TRBV6-5
D: NA
J: TRBJ1-1
DNA: TGTGCCAGCAGTTACGTGGGAGCAGGCACTGAAGCTTTCTTT
CDR3: CASSYVGAGTEAFF

size: NA
V: TRBV28
D: TRBD2
J: TRBJ2-1
DNA: TGTGCCAGCAGTTATCAGCGGGAGGGGCTCAATGAGCAGTTCTTC
CDR3: CASSYQREGLNEQFF

size: NA
V: TRBV6-5
D: NA
J: TRBJ1-2
DNA: TGTGCCAGCAGTTACTCGATGCCTACGAGGGGCTACACCTTC
CDR3: CASSYSMPTRGYTF

size: NA
V: TRBV2
D: NA
J: TRBJ2-7
DNA: TGTGCCAGCGGATTGTCCTACGAGCAGTACTTC
CDR3: CASGLSYEQYF

size: few
V: TRBV15
D: NA
J: TRBJ1-5
DNA: TGTGCCACCAGCAAGCAGAGGTCCCTCAATCAGCCCCAGCATTTT
CDR3: CATSKQRSLNQPQHF

size: NA
V: TRBV28
D: TRBD1
J: TRBJ2-2
DNA: TGTGCCAGCAGGGTGGGACAGGGGACCGGGGAGCTGTTTTTT
CDR3: CASRVGQGTGELFF

size: NA
V: TRBV28
D: TRBD1
J: TRBJ1-1
DNA: TGTGCCAGCAGTCCCACGGGACAGATGAACACTGAAGCTTTCTTT
CDR3: CASSPTGQMNTEAFF

size: NA
V: TRBV18
D: NA
J: TRBJ2-7
DNA: TGTGCCAGCTCACCACCGAGGACGGCGACCTACGAGCAGTACTTC
CDR3: CASSPPRTATYEQYF

size: NA
V: TRBV7-2
D: NA
J: TRBJ1-2
DNA: TGTGCCAGCAAATCTTATGTAGAGGAAGGCTACACCTTC
CDR3: CASKSYVEEGYTF

size: NA
V: TRBV10-3
D: NA
J: TRBJ1-1
DNA: TGTGCCATCAGTGATCTCTTACAGGTGGGGGCTAACACTGAAGCTTTCTTT
CDR3: CAISDLLQVGANTEAFF

size: NA
V: TRBV5-4
D: NA
J: TRBJ2-1
DNA: TGTGCCAGCAGCTTTGTGGGATACAATGAGCAGTTCTTC
CDR3: CASSFVGYNEQFF